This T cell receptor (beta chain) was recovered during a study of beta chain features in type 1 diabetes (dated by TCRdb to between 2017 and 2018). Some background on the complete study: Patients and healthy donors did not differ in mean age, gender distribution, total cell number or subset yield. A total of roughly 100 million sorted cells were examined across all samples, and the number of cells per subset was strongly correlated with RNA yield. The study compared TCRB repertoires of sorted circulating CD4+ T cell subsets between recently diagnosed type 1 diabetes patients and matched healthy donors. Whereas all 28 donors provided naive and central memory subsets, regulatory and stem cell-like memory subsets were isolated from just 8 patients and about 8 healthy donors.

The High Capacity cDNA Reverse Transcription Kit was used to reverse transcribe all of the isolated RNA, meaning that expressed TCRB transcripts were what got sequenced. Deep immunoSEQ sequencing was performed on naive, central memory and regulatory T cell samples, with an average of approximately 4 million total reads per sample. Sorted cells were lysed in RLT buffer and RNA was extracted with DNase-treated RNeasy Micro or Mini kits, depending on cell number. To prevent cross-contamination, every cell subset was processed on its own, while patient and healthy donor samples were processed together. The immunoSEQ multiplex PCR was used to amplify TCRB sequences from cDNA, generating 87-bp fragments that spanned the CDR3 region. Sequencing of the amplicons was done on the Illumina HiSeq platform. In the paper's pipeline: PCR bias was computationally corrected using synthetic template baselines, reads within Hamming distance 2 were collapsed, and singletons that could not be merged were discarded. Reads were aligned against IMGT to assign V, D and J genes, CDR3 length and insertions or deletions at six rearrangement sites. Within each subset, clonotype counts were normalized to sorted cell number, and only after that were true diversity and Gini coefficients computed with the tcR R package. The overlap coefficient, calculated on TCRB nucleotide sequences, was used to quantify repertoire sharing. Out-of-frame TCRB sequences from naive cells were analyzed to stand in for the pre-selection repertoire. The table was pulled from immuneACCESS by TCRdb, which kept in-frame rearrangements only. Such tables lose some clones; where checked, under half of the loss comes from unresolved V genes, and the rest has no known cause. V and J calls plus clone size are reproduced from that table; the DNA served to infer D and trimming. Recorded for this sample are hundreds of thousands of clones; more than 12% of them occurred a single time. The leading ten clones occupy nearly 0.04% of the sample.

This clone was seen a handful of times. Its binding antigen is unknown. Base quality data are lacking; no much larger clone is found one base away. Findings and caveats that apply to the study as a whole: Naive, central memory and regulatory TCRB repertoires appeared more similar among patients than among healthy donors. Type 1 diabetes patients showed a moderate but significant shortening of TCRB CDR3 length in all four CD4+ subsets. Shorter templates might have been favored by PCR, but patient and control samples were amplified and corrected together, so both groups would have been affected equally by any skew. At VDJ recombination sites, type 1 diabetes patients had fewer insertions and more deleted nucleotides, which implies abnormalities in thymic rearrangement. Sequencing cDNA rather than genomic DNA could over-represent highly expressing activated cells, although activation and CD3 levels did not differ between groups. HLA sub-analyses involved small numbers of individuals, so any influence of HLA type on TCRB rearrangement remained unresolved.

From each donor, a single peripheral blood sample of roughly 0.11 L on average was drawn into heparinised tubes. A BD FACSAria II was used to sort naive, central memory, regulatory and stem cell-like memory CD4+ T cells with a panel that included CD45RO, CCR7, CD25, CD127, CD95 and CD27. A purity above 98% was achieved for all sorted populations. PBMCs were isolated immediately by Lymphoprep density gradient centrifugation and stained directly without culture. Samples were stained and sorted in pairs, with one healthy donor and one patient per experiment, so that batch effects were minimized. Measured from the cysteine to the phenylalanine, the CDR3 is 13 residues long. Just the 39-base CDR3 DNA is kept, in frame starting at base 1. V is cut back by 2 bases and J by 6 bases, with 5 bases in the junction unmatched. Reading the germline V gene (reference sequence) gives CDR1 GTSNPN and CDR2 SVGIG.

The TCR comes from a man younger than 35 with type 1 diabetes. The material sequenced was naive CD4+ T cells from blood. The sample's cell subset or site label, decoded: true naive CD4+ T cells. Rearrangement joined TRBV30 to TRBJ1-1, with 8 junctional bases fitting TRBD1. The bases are TGTGCCTGGAGTAACAGGGGGAGGTCTGAAGCTTTCTTT. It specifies CAWSNRGRSEAFF.